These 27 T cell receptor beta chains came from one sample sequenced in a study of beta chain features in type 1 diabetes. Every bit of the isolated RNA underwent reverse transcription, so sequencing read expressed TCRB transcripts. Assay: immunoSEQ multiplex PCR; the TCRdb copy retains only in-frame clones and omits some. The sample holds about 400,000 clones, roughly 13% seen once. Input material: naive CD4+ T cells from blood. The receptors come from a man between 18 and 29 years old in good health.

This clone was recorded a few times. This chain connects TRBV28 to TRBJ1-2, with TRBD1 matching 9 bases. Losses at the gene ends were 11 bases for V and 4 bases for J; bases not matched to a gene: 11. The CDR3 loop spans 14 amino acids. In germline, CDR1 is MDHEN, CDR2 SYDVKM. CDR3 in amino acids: CAGSPGQGVYGYTF. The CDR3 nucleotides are TGTGCCGGGTCCCCGGGACAGGGAGTCTATGGCTACACCTTC.

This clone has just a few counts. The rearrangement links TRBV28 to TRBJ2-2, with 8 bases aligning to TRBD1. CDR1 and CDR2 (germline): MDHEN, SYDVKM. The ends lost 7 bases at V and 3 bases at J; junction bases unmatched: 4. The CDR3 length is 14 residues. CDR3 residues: CASKTGQDTGELFF. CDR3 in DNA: TGTGCCAGCAAGACGGGACAGGACACCGGGGAGCTGTTTTTT. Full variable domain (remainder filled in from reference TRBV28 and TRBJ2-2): DVKVTQSSRYLVKRTGEKVFLECVQDMDHENMFWYRQDPGLGLRLIYFSYDVKMKEKGDIPEGYSVSREKKERFSLILESASTNQTSMYLCASKTGQDTGELFFGEGSRLTVL.

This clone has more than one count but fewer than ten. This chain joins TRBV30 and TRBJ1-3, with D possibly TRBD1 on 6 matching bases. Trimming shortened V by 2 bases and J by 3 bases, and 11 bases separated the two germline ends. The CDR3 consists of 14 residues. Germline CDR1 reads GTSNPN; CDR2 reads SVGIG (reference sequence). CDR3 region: CAWSPRTVGNTIYF. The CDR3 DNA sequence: TGTGCCTGGAGTCCGAGGACAGTTGGAAACACCATATATTTT.

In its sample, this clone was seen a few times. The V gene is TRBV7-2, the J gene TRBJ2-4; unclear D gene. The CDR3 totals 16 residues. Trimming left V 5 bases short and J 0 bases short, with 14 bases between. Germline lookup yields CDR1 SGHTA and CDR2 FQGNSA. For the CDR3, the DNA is TGTGCCAGCAGCGGTCAGGCGAATCGAGCCAAAAACATTCAGTACTTC. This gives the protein CASSGQANRAKNIQYF. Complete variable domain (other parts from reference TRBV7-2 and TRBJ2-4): GAGVSQSPSNKVTEKGKDVELRCDPISGHTALYWYRQSLGQGLEFLIYFQGNSAPDKSGLPSDRFSAERTGGSVSTLTIQRTQQEDSAVYLCASSGQANRAKNIQYFGAGTRLSVL.

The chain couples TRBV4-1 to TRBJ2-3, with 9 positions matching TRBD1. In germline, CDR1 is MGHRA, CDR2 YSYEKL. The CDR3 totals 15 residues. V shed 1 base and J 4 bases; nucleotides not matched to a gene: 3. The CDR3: CASSQGDRDSDTQYF. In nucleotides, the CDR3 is TGCGCCAGCAGCCAAGGGGACAGGGATTCAGATACGCAGTATTTT.

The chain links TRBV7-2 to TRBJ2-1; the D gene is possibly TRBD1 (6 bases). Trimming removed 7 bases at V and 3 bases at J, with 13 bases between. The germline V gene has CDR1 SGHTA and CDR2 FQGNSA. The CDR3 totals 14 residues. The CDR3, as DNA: TGTGCCAGCAACAGCTTAGGGGGCTACAATGAGCAGTTCTTC. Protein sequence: CASNSLGGYNEQFF.

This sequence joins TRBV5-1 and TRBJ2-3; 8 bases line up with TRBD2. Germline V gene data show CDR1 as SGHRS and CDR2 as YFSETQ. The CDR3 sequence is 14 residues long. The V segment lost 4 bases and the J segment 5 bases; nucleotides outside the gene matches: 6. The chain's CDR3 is CASSVGTSGDTQYF. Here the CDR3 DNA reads TGCGCCAGCAGCGTAGGGACTAGTGGAGATACGCAGTATTTT. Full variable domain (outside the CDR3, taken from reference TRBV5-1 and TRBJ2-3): KAGVTQTPRYLIKTRGQQVTLSCSPISGHRSVSWYQQTPGQGLQFLFEYFSETQRNKGNFPGRFSGRQFSNSRSEMNVSTLELGDSALYLCASSVGTSGDTQYFGPGTRLTVL.

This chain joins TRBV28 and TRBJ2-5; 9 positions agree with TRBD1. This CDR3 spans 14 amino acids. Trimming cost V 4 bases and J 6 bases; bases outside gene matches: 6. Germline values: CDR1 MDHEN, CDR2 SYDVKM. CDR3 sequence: CASSSQGAGKTQYF. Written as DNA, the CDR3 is TGTGCCAGCAGTTCACAGGGGGCGGGAAAGACCCAGTACTTC. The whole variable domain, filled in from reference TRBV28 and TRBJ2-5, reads DVKVTQSSRYLVKRTGEKVFLECVQDMDHENMFWYRQDPGLGLRLIYFSYDVKMKEKGDIPEGYSVSREKKERFSLILESASTNQTSMYLCASSSQGAGKTQYFGPGTRLLVL.

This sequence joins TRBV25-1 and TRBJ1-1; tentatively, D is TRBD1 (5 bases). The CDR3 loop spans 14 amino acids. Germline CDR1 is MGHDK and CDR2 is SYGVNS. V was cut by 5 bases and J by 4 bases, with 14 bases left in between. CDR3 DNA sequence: TGTGCCAGCAGTCCCGGGGGAGCCAGCACTGAAGCTTTCTTT. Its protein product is CASSPGGASTEAFF.

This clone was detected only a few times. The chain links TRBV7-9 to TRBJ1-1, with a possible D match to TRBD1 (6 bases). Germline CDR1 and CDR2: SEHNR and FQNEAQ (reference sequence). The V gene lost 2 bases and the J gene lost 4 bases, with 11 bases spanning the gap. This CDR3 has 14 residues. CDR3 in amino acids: CASSLRTDGTEAFF. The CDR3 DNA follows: TGTGCCAGCAGCTTAAGGACAGACGGCACTGAAGCTTTCTTT.

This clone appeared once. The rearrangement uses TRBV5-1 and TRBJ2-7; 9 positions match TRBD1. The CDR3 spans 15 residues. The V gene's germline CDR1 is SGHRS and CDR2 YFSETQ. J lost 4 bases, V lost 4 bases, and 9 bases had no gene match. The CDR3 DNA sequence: TGCGCCAGCAGCCATCCGGGACAGGGCAAATACGAGCAGTACTTC. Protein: CASSHPGQGKYEQYF.

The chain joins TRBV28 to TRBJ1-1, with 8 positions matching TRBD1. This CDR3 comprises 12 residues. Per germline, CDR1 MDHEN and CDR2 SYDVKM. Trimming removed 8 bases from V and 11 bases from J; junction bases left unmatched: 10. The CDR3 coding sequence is TGTGCCAGCGGGGGGTGGACAGGGCAGGCTTTCTTT. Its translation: CASGGWTGQAFF.

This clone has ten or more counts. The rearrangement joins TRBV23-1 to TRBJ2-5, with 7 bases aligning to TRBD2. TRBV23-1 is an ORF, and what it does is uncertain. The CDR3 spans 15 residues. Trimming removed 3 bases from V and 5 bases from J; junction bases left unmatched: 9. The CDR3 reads CASSHPGGNGETQYF. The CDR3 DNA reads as TGCGCCAGCAGTCACCCGGGGGGAAATGGGGAGACCCAGTACTTC.

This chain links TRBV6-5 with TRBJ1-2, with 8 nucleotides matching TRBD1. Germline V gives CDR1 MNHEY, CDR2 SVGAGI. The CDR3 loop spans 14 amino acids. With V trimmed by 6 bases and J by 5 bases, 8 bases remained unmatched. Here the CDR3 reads CASRQGTGAYGYTF. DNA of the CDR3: TGTGCCAGCAGACAAGGGACAGGAGCTTATGGCTACACCTTC.

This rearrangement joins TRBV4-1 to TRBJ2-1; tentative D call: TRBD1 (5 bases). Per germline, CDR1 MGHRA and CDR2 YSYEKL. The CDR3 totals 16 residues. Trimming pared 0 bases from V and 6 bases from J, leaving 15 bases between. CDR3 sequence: CASSQDWGRQGNEQFF. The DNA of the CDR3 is TGCGCCAGCAGCCAAGATTGGGGCCGTCAGGGCAATGAGCAGTTCTTC.

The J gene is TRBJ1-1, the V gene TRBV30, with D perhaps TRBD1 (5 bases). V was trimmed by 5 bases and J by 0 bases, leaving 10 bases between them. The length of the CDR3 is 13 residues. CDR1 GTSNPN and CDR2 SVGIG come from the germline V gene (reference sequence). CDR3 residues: CAWEKTVNTEAFF. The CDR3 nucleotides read TGTGCCTGGGAAAAGACAGTGAACACTGAAGCTTTCTTT.

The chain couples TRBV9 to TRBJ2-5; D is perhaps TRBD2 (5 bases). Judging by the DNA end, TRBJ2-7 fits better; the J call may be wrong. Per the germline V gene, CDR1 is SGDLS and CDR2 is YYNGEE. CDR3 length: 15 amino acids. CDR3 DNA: TGTGCCAGCAGCCCCCGTGGTTCGGGATCCTACGAGCAGTACTTC. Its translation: CASSPRGSGSYEQYF.

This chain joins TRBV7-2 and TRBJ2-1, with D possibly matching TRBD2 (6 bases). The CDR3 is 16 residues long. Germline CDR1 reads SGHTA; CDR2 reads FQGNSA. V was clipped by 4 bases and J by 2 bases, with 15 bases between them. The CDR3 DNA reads TGTGCCAGCAGCTCCTCGTTGGGGAGGACCTACAATGAGCAGTTCTTC. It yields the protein CASSSSLGRTYNEQFF.

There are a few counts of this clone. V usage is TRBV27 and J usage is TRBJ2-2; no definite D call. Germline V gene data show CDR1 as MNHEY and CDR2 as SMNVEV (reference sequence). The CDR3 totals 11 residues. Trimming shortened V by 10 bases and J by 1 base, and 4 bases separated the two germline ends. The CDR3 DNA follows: TGTGCCATCCGGAACACCGGGGAGCTGTTTTTT. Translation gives CAIRNTGELFF.

CDR3 coding DNA: TGTGCCAGCAGCCCTGATCATACACACAATGAGCAGTTCTTC. This codes for CASSPDHTHNEQFF. The rearrangement joins TRBV7-2 to TRBJ2-1; D unresolved. CDR3 size: 14 residues. The V end lost 5 bases, the J end lost 5 bases, and 13 bases lay between the germline ends. Germline V lookup: CDR1 SGHTA, CDR2 FQGNSA.

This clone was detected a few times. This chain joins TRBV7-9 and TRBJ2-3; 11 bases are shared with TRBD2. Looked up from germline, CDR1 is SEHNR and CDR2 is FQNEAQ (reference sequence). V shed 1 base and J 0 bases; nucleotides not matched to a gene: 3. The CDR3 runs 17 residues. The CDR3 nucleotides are TGTGCCAGCAGCTTAGGTAGCGGGAGGGCCAGCACAGATACGCAGTATTTT. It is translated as CASSLGSGRASTDTQYF.

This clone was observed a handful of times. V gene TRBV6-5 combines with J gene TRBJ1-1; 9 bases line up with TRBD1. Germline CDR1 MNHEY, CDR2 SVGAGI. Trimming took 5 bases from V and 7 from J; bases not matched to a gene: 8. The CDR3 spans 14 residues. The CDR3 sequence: CASSTRTGALEAFF. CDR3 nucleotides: TGTGCCAGCAGTACCCGGACAGGGGCTCTTGAAGCTTTCTTT.

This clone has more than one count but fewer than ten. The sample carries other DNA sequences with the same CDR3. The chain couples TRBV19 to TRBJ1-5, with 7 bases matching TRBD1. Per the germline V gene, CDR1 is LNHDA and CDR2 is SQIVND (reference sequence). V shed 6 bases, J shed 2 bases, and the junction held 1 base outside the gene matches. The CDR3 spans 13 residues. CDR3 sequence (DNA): TGTGCCAGTAGCGGGACAGGCAATCAGCCCCAGCATTTT. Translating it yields CASSGTGNQPQHF.

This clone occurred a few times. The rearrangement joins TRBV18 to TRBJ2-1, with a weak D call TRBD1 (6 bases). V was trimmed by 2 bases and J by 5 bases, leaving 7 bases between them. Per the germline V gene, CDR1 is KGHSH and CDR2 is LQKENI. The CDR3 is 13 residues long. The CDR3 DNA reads TGTGCCAGCTCACCAGCAGGGGACAATGAGCAGTTCTTC. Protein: CASSPAGDNEQFF.

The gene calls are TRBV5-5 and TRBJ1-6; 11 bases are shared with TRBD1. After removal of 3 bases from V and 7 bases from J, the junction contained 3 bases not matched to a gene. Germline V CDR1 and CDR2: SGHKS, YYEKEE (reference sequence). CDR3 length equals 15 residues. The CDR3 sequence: CASSWGQGENSPLHF. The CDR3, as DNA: TGTGCCAGCAGCTGGGGACAGGGGGAGAATTCACCCCTCCACTTT.

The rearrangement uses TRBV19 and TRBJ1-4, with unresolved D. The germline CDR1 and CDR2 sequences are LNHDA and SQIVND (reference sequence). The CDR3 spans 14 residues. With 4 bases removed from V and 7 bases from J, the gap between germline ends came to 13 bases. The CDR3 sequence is CASSSQASGEKLFF. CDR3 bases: TGTGCCAGTAGTAGCCAGGCTTCCGGTGAAAAACTGTTTTTT.

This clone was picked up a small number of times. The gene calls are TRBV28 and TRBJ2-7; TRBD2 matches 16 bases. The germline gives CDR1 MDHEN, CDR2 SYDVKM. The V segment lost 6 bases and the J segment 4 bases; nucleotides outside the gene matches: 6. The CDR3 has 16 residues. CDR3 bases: TGTGCCAGCAGACAACAGGGACTAGCGGGAGGGTACGAGCAGTACTTC. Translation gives CASRQQGLAGGYEQYF.